This T cell receptor beta chain was documented in a study of ipilimumab plus nivolumab after autologous stem cell transplantation. The method was immunoSEQ multiplex PCR; TCRdb's version includes in-frame clones alone and lacks a portion of them. The data contain some 14,000 clones, approximately 74% of them singletons. A remark on this clone: Its antigen remains unknown.

Whole-study results and caveats: Per the authors, repertoire, Treg and microbiota data justify further study.

Ipilimumab, 1 mg/kg, started 14 to 28 days after autologous transplant. Dosing: nivolumab 3 mg/kg IV, weeks 1, 4, 7, 10, then every two weeks to week 26. The germline V gene encodes CDR1 MDHEN and CDR2 SYDVKM. J gave up 9 bases and V 6 bases, and 20 bases lay outside the gene matches. The CDR3 runs 18 residues. The J gene is TRBJ2-1, the V gene TRBV28, with 10 positions matching TRBD2. The TCR originated in a male donor with primary mediastinal lymphoma. Sequencing used PBMCs, obtained in a trial of ipilimumab plus nivolumab as post-transplant consolidation. CDR3 DNA: TGTGCCAGCAGCTATGCCCCAACTAGCGGGATGCGCATAGTTGAGCAGTTCTTC. It specifies CASSYAPTSGMRIVEQFF.